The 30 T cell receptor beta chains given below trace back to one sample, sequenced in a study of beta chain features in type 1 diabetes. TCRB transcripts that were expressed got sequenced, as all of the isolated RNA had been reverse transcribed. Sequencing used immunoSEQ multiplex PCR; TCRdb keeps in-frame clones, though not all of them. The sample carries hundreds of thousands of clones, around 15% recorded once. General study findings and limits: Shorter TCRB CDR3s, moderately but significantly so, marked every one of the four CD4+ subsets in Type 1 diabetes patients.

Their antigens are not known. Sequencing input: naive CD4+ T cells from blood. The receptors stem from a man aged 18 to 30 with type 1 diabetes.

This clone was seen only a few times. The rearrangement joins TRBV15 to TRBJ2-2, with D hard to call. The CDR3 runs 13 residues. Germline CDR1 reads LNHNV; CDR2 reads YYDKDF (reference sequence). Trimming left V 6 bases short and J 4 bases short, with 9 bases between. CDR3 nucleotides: TGTGCCACCAGGTGGGGAAGCACCGGGGAGCTGTTTTTT. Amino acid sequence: CATRWGSTGELFF.

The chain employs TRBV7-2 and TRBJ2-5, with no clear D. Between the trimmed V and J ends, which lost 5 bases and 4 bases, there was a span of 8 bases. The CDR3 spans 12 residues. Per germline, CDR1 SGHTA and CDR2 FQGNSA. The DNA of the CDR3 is TGTGCCAGCAGCCGAGTCAGAGAGACCCAGTACTTC. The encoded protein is CASSRVRETQYF.

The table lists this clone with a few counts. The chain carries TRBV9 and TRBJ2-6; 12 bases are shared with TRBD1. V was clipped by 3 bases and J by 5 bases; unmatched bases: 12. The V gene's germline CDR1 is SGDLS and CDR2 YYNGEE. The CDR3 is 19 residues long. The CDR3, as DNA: TGTGCCAGCAGCGCCGGGACAGGGGGCGGAGTAAGTAGGGCCAACGTCCTGACTTTC. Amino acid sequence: CASSAGTGGGVSRANVLTF.

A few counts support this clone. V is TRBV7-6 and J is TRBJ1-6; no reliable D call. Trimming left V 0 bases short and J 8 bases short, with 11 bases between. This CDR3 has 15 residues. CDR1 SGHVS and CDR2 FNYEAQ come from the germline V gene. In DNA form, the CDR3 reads TGTGCCAGCAGCTTAGCGGGCAGCGATGATTCACCCCTCCACTTT. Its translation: CASSLAGSDDSPLHF.

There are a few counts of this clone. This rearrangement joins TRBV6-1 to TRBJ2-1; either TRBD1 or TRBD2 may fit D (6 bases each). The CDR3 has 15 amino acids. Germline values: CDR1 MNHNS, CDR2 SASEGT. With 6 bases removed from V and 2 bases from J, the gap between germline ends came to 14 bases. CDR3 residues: CASSPWGAAYNEQFF. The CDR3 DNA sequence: TGTGCCAGCAGCCCCTGGGGGGCCGCCTACAATGAGCAGTTCTTC.

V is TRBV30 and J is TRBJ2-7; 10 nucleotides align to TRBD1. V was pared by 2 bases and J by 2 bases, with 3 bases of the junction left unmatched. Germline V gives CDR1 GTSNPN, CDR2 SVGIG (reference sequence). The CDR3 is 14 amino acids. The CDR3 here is CAWSTGTGAYEQYF. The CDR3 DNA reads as TGTGCCTGGAGTACCGGGACAGGGGCCTACGAGCAGTACTTC.

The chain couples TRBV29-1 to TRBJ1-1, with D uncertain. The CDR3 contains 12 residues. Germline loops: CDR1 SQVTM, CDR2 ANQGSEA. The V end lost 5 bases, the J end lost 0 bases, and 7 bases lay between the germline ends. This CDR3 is CSVKNVNTEAFF. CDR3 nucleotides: TGCAGCGTTAAAAATGTGAACACTGAAGCTTTCTTT. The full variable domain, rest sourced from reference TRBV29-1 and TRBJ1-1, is SAVISQKPSRDICQRGTSLTIQCQVDSQVTMMFWYRQQPGQSLTLIATANQGSEATYESGFVIDKFPISRPNLTFSTLTVSNMSPEDSSIYLCSVKNVNTEAFFGQGTRLTVV.

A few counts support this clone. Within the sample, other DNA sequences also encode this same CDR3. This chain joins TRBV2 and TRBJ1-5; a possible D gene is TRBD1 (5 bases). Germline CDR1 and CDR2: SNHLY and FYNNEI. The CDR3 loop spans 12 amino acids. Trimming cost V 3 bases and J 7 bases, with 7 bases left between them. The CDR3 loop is CASSERGQPQHF. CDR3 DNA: TGTGCCAGCAGTGAGAGGGGACAGCCCCAGCATTTT.

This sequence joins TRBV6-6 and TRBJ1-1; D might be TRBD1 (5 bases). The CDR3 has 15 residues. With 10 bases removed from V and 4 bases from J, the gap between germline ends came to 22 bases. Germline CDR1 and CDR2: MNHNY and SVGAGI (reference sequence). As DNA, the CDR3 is TGTGCCACTAAGTTTTCTCGGGGGGGATCCACTGAAGCTTTCTTT. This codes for CATKFSRGGSTEAFF.

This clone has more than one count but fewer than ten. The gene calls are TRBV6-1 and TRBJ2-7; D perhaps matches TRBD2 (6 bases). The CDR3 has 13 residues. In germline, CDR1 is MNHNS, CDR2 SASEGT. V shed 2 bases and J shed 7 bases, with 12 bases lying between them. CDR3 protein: CASSEMSSDEQYF. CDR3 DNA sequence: TGTGCCAGCAGTGAAATGTCTAGCGATGAGCAGTACTTC.

In DNA form, the CDR3 reads TGCGCCAGCAGCTTGGAAGGACTAGCGGGAACCTACGAGCAGTACTTC. Translating gives CASSLEGLAGTYEQYF. V is TRBV5-1 and J is TRBJ2-7, with TRBD2 identical over 12 bases. V was clipped by 0 bases and J by 2 bases; unmatched bases: 3. The CDR3 has 16 residues. CDR1 and CDR2 from the germline V gene are SGHRS and YFSETQ. The full variable domain, completed using reference TRBV5-1 and TRBJ2-7, is KAGVTQTPRYLIKTRGQQVTLSCSPISGHRSVSWYQQTPGQGLQFLFEYFSETQRNKGNFPGRFSGRQFSNSRSEMNVSTLELGDSALYLCASSLEGLAGTYEQYFGPGTRLTVT.

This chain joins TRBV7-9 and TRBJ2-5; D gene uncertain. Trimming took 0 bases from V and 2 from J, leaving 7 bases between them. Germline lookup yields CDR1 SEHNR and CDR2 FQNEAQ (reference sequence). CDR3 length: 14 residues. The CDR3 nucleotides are TGTGCCAGCAGCTTAGCGATCAGTCAAGAGACCCAGTACTTC. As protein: CASSLAISQETQYF.

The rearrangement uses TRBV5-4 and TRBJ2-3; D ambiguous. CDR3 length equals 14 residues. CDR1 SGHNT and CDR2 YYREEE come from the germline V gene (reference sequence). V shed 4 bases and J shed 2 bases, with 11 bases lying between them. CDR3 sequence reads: CASSLDRLTDTQYF. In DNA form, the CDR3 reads TGTGCCAGCAGCCTGGACCGTCTCACAGATACGCAGTATTTT. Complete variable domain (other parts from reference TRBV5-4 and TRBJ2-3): ETGVTQSPTHLIKTRGQQVTLRCSSQSGHNTVSWYQQALGQGPQFIFQYYREEENGRGNFPPRFSGLQFPNYSSELNVNALELDDSALYLCASSLDRLTDTQYFGPGTRLTVL.

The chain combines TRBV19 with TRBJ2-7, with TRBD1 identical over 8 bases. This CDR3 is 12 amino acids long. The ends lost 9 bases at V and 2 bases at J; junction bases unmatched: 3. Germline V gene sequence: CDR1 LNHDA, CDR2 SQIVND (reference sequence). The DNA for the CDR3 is TGTGCCAGCGGACAGGGTCCCTACGAGCAGTACTTC. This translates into CASGQGPYEQYF.

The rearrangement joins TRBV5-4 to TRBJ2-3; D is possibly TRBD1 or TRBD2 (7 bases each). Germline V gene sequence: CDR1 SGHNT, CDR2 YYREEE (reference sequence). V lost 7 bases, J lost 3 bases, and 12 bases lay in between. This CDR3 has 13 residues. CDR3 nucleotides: TGTGCCAGCGGCCAGGGGGGGACAGATACGCAGTATTTT. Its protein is CASGQGGTDTQYF.

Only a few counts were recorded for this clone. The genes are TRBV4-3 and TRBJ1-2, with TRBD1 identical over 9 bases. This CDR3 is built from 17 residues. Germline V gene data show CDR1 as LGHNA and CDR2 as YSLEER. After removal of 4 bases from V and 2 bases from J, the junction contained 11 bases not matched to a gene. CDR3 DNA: TGCGCCAGCAGCCGAGACCGGACAGGGGCCGCAAACTATGGCTACACCTTC. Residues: CASSRDRTGAANYGYTF.

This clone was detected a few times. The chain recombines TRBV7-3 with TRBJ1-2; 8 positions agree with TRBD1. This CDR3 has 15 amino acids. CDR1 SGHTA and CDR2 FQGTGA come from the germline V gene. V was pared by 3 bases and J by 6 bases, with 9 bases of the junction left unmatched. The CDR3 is CASSLTGAPLDGYTF. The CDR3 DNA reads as TGTGCCAGCAGCTTGACAGGGGCCCCGCTTGATGGCTACACCTTC.

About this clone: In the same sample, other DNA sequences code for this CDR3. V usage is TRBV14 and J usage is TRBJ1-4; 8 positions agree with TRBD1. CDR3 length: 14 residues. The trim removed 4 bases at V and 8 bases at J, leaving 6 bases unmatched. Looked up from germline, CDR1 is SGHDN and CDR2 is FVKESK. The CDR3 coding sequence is TGTGCCAGCAGCCCACGGACAGGGAAAGAAAAACTGTTTTTT. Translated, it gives CASSPRTGKEKLFF.

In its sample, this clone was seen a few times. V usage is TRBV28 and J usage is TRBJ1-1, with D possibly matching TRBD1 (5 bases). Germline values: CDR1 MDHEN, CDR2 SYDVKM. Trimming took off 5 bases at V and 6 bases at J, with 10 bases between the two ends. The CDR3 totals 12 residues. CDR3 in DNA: TGTGCCAGCAGTGGCAGGGTGTCTGAAGCTTTCTTT. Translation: CASSGRVSEAFF.

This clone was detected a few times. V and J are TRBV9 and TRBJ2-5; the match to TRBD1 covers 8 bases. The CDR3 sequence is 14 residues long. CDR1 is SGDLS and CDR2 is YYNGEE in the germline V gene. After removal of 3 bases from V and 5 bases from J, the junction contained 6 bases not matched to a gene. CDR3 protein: CASSAGRQGETQYF. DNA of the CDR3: TGTGCCAGCAGCGCGGGAAGACAGGGGGAGACCCAGTACTTC.

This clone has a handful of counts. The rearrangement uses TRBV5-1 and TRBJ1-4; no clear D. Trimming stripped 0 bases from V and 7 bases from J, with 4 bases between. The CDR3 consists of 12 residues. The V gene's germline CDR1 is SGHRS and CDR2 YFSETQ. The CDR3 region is CASSLVGEKLFF. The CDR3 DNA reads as TGCGCCAGCAGCTTGGTTGGTGAAAAACTGTTTTTT.

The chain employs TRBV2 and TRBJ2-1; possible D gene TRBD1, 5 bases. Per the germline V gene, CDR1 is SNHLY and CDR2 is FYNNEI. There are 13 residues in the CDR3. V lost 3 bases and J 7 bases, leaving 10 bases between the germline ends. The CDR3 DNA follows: TGTGCCAGCAGTGAGTACTCAGGGAATGAGCAGTTCTTC. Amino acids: CASSEYSGNEQFF.

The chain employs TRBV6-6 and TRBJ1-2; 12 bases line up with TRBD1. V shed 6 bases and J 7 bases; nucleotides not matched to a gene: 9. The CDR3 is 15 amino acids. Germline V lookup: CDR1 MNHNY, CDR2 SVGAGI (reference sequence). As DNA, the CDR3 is TGTGCCAGCAGGATAACGGGACAGGGGGCAGGTGGCTACACCTTC. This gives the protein CASRITGQGAGGYTF.

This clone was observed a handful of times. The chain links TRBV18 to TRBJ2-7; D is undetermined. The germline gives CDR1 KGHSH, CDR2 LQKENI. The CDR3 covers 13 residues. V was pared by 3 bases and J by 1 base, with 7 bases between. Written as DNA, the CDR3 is TGTGCCAGCTCACCGCGTTTATCCTACGAGCAGTACTTC. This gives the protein CASSPRLSYEQYF.

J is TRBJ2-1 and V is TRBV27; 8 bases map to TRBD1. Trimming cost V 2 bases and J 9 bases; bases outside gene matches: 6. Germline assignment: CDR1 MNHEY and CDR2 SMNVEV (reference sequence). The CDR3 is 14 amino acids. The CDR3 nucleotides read TGTGCCAGCAGTTTAAGGGCAGGGGGCATTGAGCAGTTCTTC. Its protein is CASSLRAGGIEQFF.

CDR3 coding DNA: TGTGCCAGCAGACGACAGATTGCTGGGGCCAACGTCCTGACTTTC. Protein sequence: CASRRQIAGANVLTF. The chain uses TRBV6-5 and TRBJ2-6; D perhaps matches TRBD1 (5 bases). Trimming took 6 bases from V and 2 from J, leaving 11 bases between them. Germline values: CDR1 MNHEY, CDR2 SVGAGI. The CDR3 spans 15 residues.

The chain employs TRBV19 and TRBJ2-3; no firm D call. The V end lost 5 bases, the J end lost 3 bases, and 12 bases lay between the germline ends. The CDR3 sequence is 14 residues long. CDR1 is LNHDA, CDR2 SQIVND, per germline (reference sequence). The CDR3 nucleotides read TGTGCCAGTAGTGCGACCCCATGGACAGATACGCAGTATTTT. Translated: CASSATPWTDTQYF. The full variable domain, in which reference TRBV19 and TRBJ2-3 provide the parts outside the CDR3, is DGGITQSPKYLFRKEGQNVTLSCEQNLNHDAMYWYRQDPGQGLRLIYYSQIVNDFQKGDIAEGYSVSREKKESFPLTVTSAQKNPTAFYLCASSATPWTDTQYFGPGTRLTVL.

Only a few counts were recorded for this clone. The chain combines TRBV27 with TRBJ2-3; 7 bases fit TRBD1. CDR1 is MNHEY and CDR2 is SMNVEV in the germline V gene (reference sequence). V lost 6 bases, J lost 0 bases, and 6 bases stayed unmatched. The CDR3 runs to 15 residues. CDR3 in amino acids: CASRTRTGSTDTQYF. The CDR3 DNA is TGTGCCAGCAGAACTCGGACAGGTAGCACAGATACGCAGTATTTT.

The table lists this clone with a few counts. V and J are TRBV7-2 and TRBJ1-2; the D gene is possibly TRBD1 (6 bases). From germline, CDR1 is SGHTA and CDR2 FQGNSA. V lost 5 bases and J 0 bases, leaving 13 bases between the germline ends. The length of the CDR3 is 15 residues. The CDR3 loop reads CASSARQVANYGYTF. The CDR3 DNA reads TGTGCCAGCAGCGCAAGACAGGTCGCTAACTATGGCTACACCTTC.

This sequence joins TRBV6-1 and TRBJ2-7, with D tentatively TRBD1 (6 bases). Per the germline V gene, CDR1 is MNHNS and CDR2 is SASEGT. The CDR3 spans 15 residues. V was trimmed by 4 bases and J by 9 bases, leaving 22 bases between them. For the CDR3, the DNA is TGTGCCAGCAGTGTCGACAGGTTTGACGACGATCCGCAGTACTTC. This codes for CASSVDRFDDDPQYF.